This entry is about one T cell receptor beta chain. Per the authors' pipeline: For the immunoSEQ data, sequences were junction-only without quality scores, so filtering differed. Data came from immunoSEQ multiplex PCR; TCRdb stores just in-frame clones and leaves some out. V and J calls and clone size are as listed in that table; D and trimming were resolved from the DNA. Counted here are about 1 million clones, about 74% occurring once; the ten biggest clones make up roughly 1.5%. The sample is drawn from a study of shared clonotypes between healthy human individuals. Study in general: Plates per donor: three CD4 naive, three CD4 memory, two CD8 naive, one CD8 memory.

J was trimmed by 6 bases and V by 6 bases; bases with no gene match: 5. The CDR3 is made up of 15 amino acids. The germline V gene has CDR1 SNHLY and CDR2 FYNNEI. The TCR originated in a man between 18 and 35 years old in good health. The chain recombines TRBV2 with TRBJ2-2, with 12 bases identical to TRBD2. Sequenced input: memory CD4+ T cells sorted from blood. The subset denotes: CD45RA-negative fraction. DNA for the CDR3: TGTGCCAGCAGAACTAGCGGGGGGATGGCCGGGGAGCTGTTTTTT. Translated, it gives CASRTSGGMAGELFF.